Each of the 15 T cell receptor beta chains below was sequenced from the same sample in a study of OX40 agonist ivuxolimab in advanced cancers. Libraries were prepared through the immunoSEQ multiplex PCR assay. The clones in this table, taken by TCRdb from immuneACCESS, are in-frame only. Not every clone is retained; where verified, under half of the shortfall comes from an unresolved V gene, and the cause of the rest is unknown. The sample data list roughly 12,000 clones, and 70% to 75% of these were observed just once. 25% to 35% of the sample comes from the top ten. This sample comprised CD4+ or CD8+ T cells sorted from blood, obtained in a trial of the OX40 agonist ivuxolimab. The receptor source for this set is an adult with an advanced solid tumor such as melanoma, head and neck, liver or kidney cancer.

This chain joins TRBV29-1 and TRBJ2-2; possibly TRBD2 for D (6 bases). V gave up 2 bases and J gave up 3 bases, with 16 bases separating them. This CDR3 has 16 residues. Germline V gene lookup returns CDR1 SQVTM and CDR2 ANQGSEA. CDR3 residues: CSVELLAGGDTGELFF. The CDR3 region has the DNA TGCAGCGTTGAACTACTAGCAGGCGGGGACACCGGGGAGCTGTTTTTT.

This clone has just one count. The CDR3 protein is CASRSDGANEQYF. The CDR3 DNA reads as TGCGCCAGCAGATCGGACGGAGCTAACGAGCAGTACTTC. This rearrangement joins TRBV5-1 to TRBJ2-7; D unclear. Deletions cut 5 bases from V and 5 bases from J, with 14 bases between. The germline CDR1 and CDR2 sequences are SGHRS and YFSETQ. CDR3 length: 13 amino acids.

This chain joins TRBV6-5 and TRBJ2-3; the match to TRBD2 covers 7 bases. The J segment lost 6 bases and the V segment lost 4 bases, leaving 10 bases of the junction unmatched. Germline lookup yields CDR1 MNHEY and CDR2 SVGAGI. This CDR3 is 15 amino acids long. This CDR3 is CASSSTSSGGDTQYF. The CDR3 nucleotides read TGTGCCAGCAGTTCGACTAGCAGTGGGGGGGATACGCAGTATTTT.

The chain employs TRBV7-9 and TRBJ2-5; D not resolved. Deletions cut 5 bases from V and 1 base from J, with 11 bases between. CDR1 is SEHNR and CDR2 is FQNEAQ in the germline V gene (reference sequence). The CDR3 is 14 amino acids. The CDR3 bases are TGTGCCAGCAGCGGTCCAGAGGCCCAAGAGACCCAGTACTTC. Its protein product is CASSGPEAQETQYF.

In nucleotides, the CDR3 is TGCGCCAGCAAGCCCAACTCTGGAAACACCATATATTTT. This gives the protein CASKPNSGNTIYF. The rearrangement joins TRBV10-1 to TRBJ1-3; D ambiguous. The V gene lost 7 bases and the J gene lost 0 bases, with 7 bases spanning the gap. The CDR3 is made up of 13 amino acids. The V gene's germline CDR1 is WNHNN and CDR2 SYGVQD (reference sequence).

The chain combines TRBV7-6 with TRBJ2-1; 12 positions agree with TRBD2. Germline-derived CDR1 and CDR2 are SGHVS and FNYEAQ. V was pared by 3 bases and J by 7 bases, with 10 bases of the junction left unmatched. The CDR3 sequence is 17 residues long. In DNA form, the CDR3 reads TGTGCCAGCAGCTTTGGGGGACTAGCGGGTAAGGGAAATGAGCAGTTCTTC. It yields the protein CASSFGGLAGKGNEQFF.

The gene calls are TRBV7-8 and TRBJ2-2; D remains unclear. This CDR3 region has 14 residues. Trimming took 1 base from V and 3 from J, leaving 6 bases between them. Germline V CDR1 and CDR2: SGHVS, FQNEAQ. The CDR3 DNA sequence: TGTGCCAGCAGCTTAGACAGCTACACCGGGGAGCTGTTTTTT. It is translated as CASSLDSYTGELFF.

The chain joins TRBV30 to TRBJ2-5; D may match TRBD1 or TRBD2 (5 bases each). This CDR3 has 16 residues. V shed 0 bases and J shed 1 base, with 15 bases lying between them. Germline V gives CDR1 GTSNPN, CDR2 SVGIG (reference sequence). CDR3: CAWSVPWGDSQETQYF. The CDR3 region has the DNA TGTGCCTGGAGTGTACCTTGGGGAGACAGCCAAGAGACCCAGTACTTC.

The V and J genes are TRBV9 and TRBJ2-1, with 11 bases matching TRBD2. This CDR3 comprises 15 residues. Trimming at V came to 1 base and at J to 7 bases, leaving 4 bases not matched to a gene. The germline V gene encodes CDR1 SGDLS and CDR2 YYNGEE. CDR3 amino acids: CASSVSGLAVNEQFF. DNA of the CDR3: TGTGCCAGCAGCGTATCGGGACTAGCGGTGAATGAGCAGTTCTTC.

This clone was seen more than once but under ten times. The chain is built from TRBV4-3 and TRBJ2-7, with 8 bases aligning to TRBD1. The CDR3 contains 16 residues. Losses at the gene ends were 0 bases for V and 4 bases for J; bases not matched to a gene: 8. The V gene's germline CDR1 is LGHNA and CDR2 YSLEER. The CDR3 region has the DNA TGCGCCAGCAGCCAAGATCTTAGAACAGGGGGATACGAGCAGTACTTC. This codes for CASSQDLRTGGYEQYF.

The CDR3 DNA reads TGTGCCAGCAGCTTAGGGCTAGCGGGAGTAGTTTGGGGAAATGAGCAGTTCTTC. It yields the protein CASSLGLAGVVWGNEQFF. The chain joins TRBV7-9 to TRBJ2-1; 10 bases agree with TRBD2. V shed 1 base and J 7 bases; nucleotides not matched to a gene: 13. This CDR3 comprises 18 residues. Germline V gene lookup returns CDR1 SEHNR and CDR2 FQNEAQ (reference sequence).

The CDR3 spells CATTPTLSTDTQYF. Here the CDR3 DNA reads TGTGCCACCACCCCGACGTTGAGCACAGATACGCAGTATTTT. The chain employs TRBV15 and TRBJ2-3, with unresolved D. CDR1 LNHNV and CDR2 YYDKDF come from the germline V gene (reference sequence). Trimming removed 7 bases from V and 0 bases from J, with 11 bases in between. The length of the CDR3 is 14 residues.

This clone was seen a handful of times. The chain uses TRBV7-9 and TRBJ2-1; D might be TRBD2 (7 bases). Germline CDR1 reads SEHNR; CDR2 reads FQNEAQ (reference sequence). V was pared by 1 base and J by 5 bases, with 9 bases between. CDR3 length: 14 residues. The chain's CDR3 is CASSLEGGDNEQFF. The CDR3 coding sequence is TGTGCCAGCAGCTTAGAAGGGGGGGACAATGAGCAGTTCTTC.

This chain joins TRBV5-6 and TRBJ1-1; 9 bases line up with TRBD1. Germline trimming cut 3 bases from V and 6 bases from J; bases unmatched to any gene: 18. CDR1 and CDR2 from the germline V gene are SGHDT and YYEEEE. This CDR3 is 18 amino acids long. CDR3 sequence reads: CASSSVVLRTGVLPEAFF. The CDR3 DNA reads as TGTGCCAGCAGCTCTGTAGTTTTGAGGACAGGGGTTTTGCCTGAAGCTTTCTTT.

In this sample, this clone turned up a few times. The chain joins TRBV27 to TRBJ2-5; D perhaps matches TRBD2 (5 bases). Germline CDR1 MNHEY, CDR2 SMNVEV (reference sequence). V lost 5 bases, J lost 5 bases, and 15 bases lay in between. The CDR3 is 14 amino acids. The CDR3 is CASSVLTSPETQYF. CDR3 nucleotides: TGTGCCAGCAGTGTGCTAACTAGTCCGGAGACCCAGTACTTC.